This is a list of T cell receptor beta chains from one sample in a study of blood T cell repertoires in COVID-19. Sequencing used immunoSEQ multiplex PCR; TCRdb keeps in-frame clones, though not all of them. The sample lists 200,000 to 250,000 clones, 85% to 90% seen once, with around 10% in the top ten. The sequenced sample consisted of peripheral blood. These receptors were obtained from a man in his fifties or sixties with COVID-19, enrolled during active disease. Both conserved end residues are part of each CDR3. A D gene is named only where the DNA matches it firmly. Clone size is stated in some rows and not others, as once, few, many or a class when expanded.

V	size	D	J	DNA	CDR3
TRBV28	-	TRBD1	TRBJ1-5	TGTGCCAGCAGTTTACCGGCCGACCGGACAGGGGCTAACAATCAGCCCCAGCATTTT	CASSLPADRTGANNQPQHF
TRBV5-4	few	TRBD1	TRBJ1-1	TGTGCCAGCAGCCACCTCGGGGACAGGGGGAACACTGAAGCTTTCTTT	CASSHLGDRGNTEAFF
TRBV19	-	TRBD1	TRBJ1-5	TGTGCCAGTAGTACCAAGACAGGGGCGCAAGTTGATAGCAATCAGCCCCAGCATTTT	CASSTKTGAQVDSNQPQHF
TRBV19	-	-	TRBJ1-1	TGTGCCAGTAGTAAACAGGGGAACACTGAAGCTTTCTTT	CASSKQGNTEAFF
TRBV7-8	-	TRBD1	TRBJ2-5	TGTGCCAGCAGCTTACAGGGGGTGCAGGAGACCCAGTACTTC	CASSLQGVQETQYF
TRBV6-6	-	TRBD1	TRBJ1-3	TGTGCCAGCAGTTCCCCGGACAGGGGGCTTGGAAACACCATATATTTT	CASSSPDRGLGNTIYF
TRBV7-9	-	TRBD2	TRBJ2-1	TGTGCCAGCAGCATTAGCGGGAGGGTTGGACGCAATGAGCAGTTCTTC	CASSISGRVGRNEQFF
TRBV10-3	few	-	TRBJ2-7	TGTGCCATCAGTGACGACAGTATCTCCTACGAGCAGTACTTC	CAISDDSISYEQYF
TRBV2	-	TRBD2	TRBJ2-1	TGTGCCACCACGACTAGCGGGAGGAATGAGCAGTTCTTC	CATTTSGRNEQFF
TRBV9	-	-	TRBJ2-5	TGTGCCAGCAGCGTAGGTACCAGTCCGGGTGAGACCCAGTACTTC	CASSVGTSPGETQYF
TRBV10-3	-	-	TRBJ1-2	TGTGCCATCAGTGAGTCTGACAGGAGTTATGGCTACACCTTC	CAISESDRSYGYTF
TRBV5-6	-	-	TRBJ2-2	TGTGCCAGCAGCTTGCGAGAGCGAGAGAACACCGGGGAGCTGTTTTTT	CASSLRERENTGELFF
TRBV3-1/TRBV3-2	-	-	TRBJ1-4	TGTGCCAGCAGCCAAGCCCCGGGAGCAACTAATGAAAAACTGTTTTTT	CASSQAPGATNEKLFF
TRBV5-1	-	TRBD1	TRBJ1-5	TGCGCCAGCAGCTTGGAGGGGGCTAGCAATCAGCCCCAGCATTTT	CASSLEGASNQPQHF